This T cell receptor beta chain was identified during a study of blood T cells in healthy people across ages. The second PCR ran roughly 7 to 12 cycles with a sample-barcoded 5' primer and J-beta primers. A single record per CDR3 protein comes from TCRdb applying MiXCR to the 5' RACE reads. Of about 1.6 million distinct CDR3 sequences in the sample, 34% were seen once. Broader study findings: CMV status of donors was unknown, possibly confounding expanded clonotype changes.

Worth noting for this clonotype: Its antigen remains unknown.

Sequencing was carried out using blood. The clonotype originates from a woman in her twenties or thirties in good health.

CDR3 DNA sequence: TGTGCCAGCAGCTTAGCGGAGGGCCCAGCGGGAGGGTACAATGAGCAGTTCTTC. Translation: CASSLAEGPAGGYNEQFF. V is TRBV7-2 and J is TRBJ2-1; 10 nucleotides line up with TRBD2. The trim removed 0 bases at V and 4 bases at J, leaving 9 bases unmatched. Germline V CDR1 and CDR2: SGHTA, FQGNSA. This CDR3 spans 18 amino acids.